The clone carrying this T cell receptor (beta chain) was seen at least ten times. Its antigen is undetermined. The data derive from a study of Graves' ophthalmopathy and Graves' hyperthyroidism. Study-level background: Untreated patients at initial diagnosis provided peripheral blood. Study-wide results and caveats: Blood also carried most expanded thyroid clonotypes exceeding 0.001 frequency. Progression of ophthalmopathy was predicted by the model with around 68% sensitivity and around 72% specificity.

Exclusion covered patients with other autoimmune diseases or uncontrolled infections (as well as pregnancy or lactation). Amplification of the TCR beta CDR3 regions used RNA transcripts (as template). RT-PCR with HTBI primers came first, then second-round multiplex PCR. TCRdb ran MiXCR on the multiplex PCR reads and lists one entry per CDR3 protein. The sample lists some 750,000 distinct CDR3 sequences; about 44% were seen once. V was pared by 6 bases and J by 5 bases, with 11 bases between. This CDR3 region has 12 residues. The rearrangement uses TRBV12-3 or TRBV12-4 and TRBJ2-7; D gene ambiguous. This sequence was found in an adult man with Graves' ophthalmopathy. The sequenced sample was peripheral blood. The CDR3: CASSFRGNEQYF. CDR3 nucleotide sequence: TGTGCCAGCAGCTTTCGAGGTAACGAGCAGTACTTC.